This TCR beta chain was found in a study of blood T cell repertoires in COVID-19. Using immunoSEQ multiplex PCR, the repertoire was profiled, and TCRdb retains in-frame clones only, with some absent. The profile shows some 50,000 clones, around 86% of them singletons. The CDR3 runs to 14 residues. Germline CDR1 reads SGHTA; CDR2 reads FQGNSA. V lost 6 bases and J 9 bases, leaving 21 bases between the germline ends. The chain couples TRBV7-2 to TRBJ2-7; D may be TRBD2 (5 bases). This receptor was taken from a woman between 50 and 59 years old who had recovered from COVID-19. The sample was PBMCs or T cells enriched from blood (not recorded which). The CDR3 coding sequence is TGTGCCAGCAGTCTCGCGGGTCAATTGAGTTTGCAGTACTTC. The encoded protein is CASSLAGQLSLQYF.